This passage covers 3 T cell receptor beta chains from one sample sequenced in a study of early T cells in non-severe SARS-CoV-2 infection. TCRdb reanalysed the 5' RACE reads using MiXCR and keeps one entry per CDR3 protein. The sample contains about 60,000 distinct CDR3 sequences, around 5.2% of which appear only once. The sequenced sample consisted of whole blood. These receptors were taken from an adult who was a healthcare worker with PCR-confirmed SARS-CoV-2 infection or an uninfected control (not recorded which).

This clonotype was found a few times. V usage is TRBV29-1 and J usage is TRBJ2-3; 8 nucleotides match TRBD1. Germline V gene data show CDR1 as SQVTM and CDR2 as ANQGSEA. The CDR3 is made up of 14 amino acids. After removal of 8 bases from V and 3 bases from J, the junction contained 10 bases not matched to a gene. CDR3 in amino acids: CSSAADRATDTQYF. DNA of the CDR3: TGCAGCTCCGCGGCGGACAGGGCGACAGATACGCAGTATTTT.

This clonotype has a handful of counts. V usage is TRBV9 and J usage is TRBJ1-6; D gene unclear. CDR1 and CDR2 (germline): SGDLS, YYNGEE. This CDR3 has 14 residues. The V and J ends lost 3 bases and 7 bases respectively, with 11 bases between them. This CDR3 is CASSEATTNSPLHF. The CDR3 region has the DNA TGTGCCAGCAGCGAAGCCACCACAAATTCACCCCTCCACTTT. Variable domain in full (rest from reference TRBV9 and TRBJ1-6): DSGVTQTPKHLITATGQRVTLRCSPRSGDLSVYWYQQSLDQGLQFLIQYYNGEERAKGNILERFSAQQFPDLHSELNLSSLELGDSALYFCASSEATTNSPLHFGNGTRLTVT.

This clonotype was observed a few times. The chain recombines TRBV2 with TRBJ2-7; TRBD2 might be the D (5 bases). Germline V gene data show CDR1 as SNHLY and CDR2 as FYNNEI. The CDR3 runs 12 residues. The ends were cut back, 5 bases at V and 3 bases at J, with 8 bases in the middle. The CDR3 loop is CASSREGYEQYF. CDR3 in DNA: TGTGCCAGCAGTCGCGAGGGCTACGAGCAGTACTTC.